This TCR beta chain was retrieved from a study of memory CD4+ T cells and cytomegalovirus serostatus. Turning to the study itself: Donors were healthy Belgian adults, fewer than ten CMV seropositive and around 24 seronegative.

As for this clone: Its antigen is unknown.

The sort gate was single viable CD3+CD4+CD8-CD45RO+ cells for memory CD4+ T cells. CD4+ T cells were isolated by positive magnetic selection. Sequenced by immunoSEQ multiplex PCR; TCRdb stores in-frame clones only, minus some. This repertoire shows about 45,000 clones, 60% to 80% found once; its top ten account for nearly 0.95%. Germline lookup yields CDR1 LNHDA and CDR2 SQIVND (reference sequence). The CDR3 totals 14 residues. J was trimmed by 10 bases and V by 5 bases; bases with no gene match: 7. Notes on the study in general: Each of around 69 CMV-associated TCRbeta sequences occurred in one to five individuals.

This receptor was taken from an adult in good health and CMV-seronegative. The chain has TRBV19 and TRBJ1-6, with 8 bases identical to TRBD1. Sequences were obtained from memory CD4+ T cells from blood. As DNA, the CDR3 is TGTGCCAGTAGTCTCGGACAGGGCCTCTCACCCCTCCACTTT. Translating gives CASSLGQGLSPLHF.